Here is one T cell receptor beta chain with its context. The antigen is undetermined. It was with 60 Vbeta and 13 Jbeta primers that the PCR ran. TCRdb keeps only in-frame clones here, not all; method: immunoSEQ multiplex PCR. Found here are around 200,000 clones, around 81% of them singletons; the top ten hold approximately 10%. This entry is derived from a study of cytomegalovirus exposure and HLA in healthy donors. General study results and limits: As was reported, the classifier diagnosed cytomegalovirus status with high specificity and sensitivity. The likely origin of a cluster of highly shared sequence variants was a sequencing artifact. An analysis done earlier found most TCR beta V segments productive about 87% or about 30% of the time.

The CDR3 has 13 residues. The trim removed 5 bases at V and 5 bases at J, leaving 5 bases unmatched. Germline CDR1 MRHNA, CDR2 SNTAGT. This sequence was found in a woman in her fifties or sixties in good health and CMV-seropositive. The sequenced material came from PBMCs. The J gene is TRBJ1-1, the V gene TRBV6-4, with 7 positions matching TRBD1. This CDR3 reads CASSLTGETEAFF. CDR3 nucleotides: TGTGCCAGCAGTTTAACAGGGGAGACTGAAGCTTTCTTT.